This T cell receptor beta chain was captured in a study of CD8+ T cells in alopecia areata. The wider study: The graft donors were approximately 6-13-month-old C3H/HeJ mice with spontaneous alopecia, and their skin went to approximately 7-11-week-old female C3H/HeJ mice.

This clone was observed a few times. Its antigen is unknown. Each gene name is a mouse one. Isolated RNA was reverse transcribed into cDNA used as the sequencing template. The protocol was immunoSEQ multiplex PCR, while the TCRdb copy is restricted to in-frame clones and leaves out a portion. This set yields under 350,000 clones and no singletons; the top ten hold less than 1.5%. Markers used for sorting pooled cutaneous lymph node cells were CD4, CD8alpha, NKG2D, NKG2ACE and others. Overall study results and limits: Normal skin's resident alphabeta T cells are also sequenced in scalp samples. Higher clonality than in normal scalp was seen in lesional scalp, especially alopecia totalis/universalis.

The sample consisted of CD4+ T cells sorted from a lymph node. This TCR was recovered from a C3H/HeJ mouse with alopecia areata. For this strain, the MHC haplotype corresponds to H2-k.

CDR3 region: CASSMSGQGPYAEQFF. The sequenced part of the CDR3 DNA is TGTGCCAGCAGTATGTCGGGACAGGGCCCCTATGCT. This chain links TRBV13-3 with TRBJ2-1; 9 positions agree with TRBD1. The read halts 4 residues ahead of the CDR3 end, with the missing end drawn from the germline J gene. Germline V gives CDR1 NNHDY, CDR2 SYVADS. V gave up 4 bases and J gave up 3 bases; unmatched junction bases: 8. This CDR3 spans 16 amino acids.